This passage covers 28 T cell receptor beta chains from one sample sequenced in a study of blood T cell repertoires in COVID-19. Using immunoSEQ multiplex PCR, the repertoire was profiled, and TCRdb retains in-frame clones only, with some absent. The table records approximately 64,000 clones, over 75% of them present only once. Sequences were obtained from peripheral blood. These receptors originate from a woman aged 55-69 years with COVID-19, enrolled during active disease.

The gene calls are TRBV6-5 and TRBJ1-2; no clear D. V gave up 10 bases and J gave up 2 bases, with 11 bases separating them. Germline assignment: CDR1 MNHEY and CDR2 SVGAGI. The CDR3 runs to 12 residues. The CDR3 sequence: CATSRGNYGYTF. The CDR3 DNA sequence: TGTGCCACATCCCGCGGGAACTATGGCTACACCTTC.

The chain uses TRBV19 and TRBJ2-3, with 8 bases lining up with TRBD2. Germline V gene lookup returns CDR1 LNHDA and CDR2 SQIVND (reference sequence). This CDR3 is 17 amino acids long. J was trimmed by 0 bases and V by 4 bases; bases with no gene match: 9. For the CDR3, the DNA is TGTGCCAGTAGTAGAGTACTAGCGGCCCTTAGCACAGATACGCAGTATTTT. Encoded protein: CASSRVLAALSTDTQYF.

The chain is built from TRBV28 and TRBJ1-2; D perhaps matches TRBD1 (6 bases). The CDR3 totals 12 residues. Germline assignment: CDR1 MDHEN and CDR2 SYDVKM. Trimming stripped 10 bases from V and 4 bases from J, with 13 bases between. The CDR3 DNA follows: TGTGCCACTCAGGACAGCTTCTATGGCTACACCTTC. Translating it yields CATQDSFYGYTF.

The chain couples TRBV4-1 to TRBJ2-6; D possibly corresponds to TRBD2 (7 bases). V was shortened by 0 bases and J by 3 bases, with 21 bases between the two germline ends. Germline CDR1 MGHRA, CDR2 YSYEKL. The CDR3 is 20 residues long. CDR3 coding DNA: TGCGCCAGCAGCCAAGACAGTCCCGTGGGGGGGCTTGGTGGGGCCAACGTCCTGACTTTC. Protein: CASSQDSPVGGLGGANVLTF.

V gene TRBV15 combines with J gene TRBJ1-3, with TRBD1 matching over 8 bases. Germline trimming cut 1 base from V and 5 bases from J; bases unmatched to any gene: 7. Germline V gene data show CDR1 as LNHNV and CDR2 as YYDKDF (reference sequence). This CDR3 spans 16 amino acids. CDR3 DNA: TGTGCCACCAGCAGAGCCCGGACAGGGCTAAGAAACACCATATATTTT. This sequence encodes CATSRARTGLRNTIYF.

The V call is TRBV27, the J call TRBJ1-5; D is uncertain. This CDR3 is 15 amino acids long. The germline V gene encodes CDR1 MNHEY and CDR2 SMNVEV (reference sequence). The V end lost 6 bases, the J end lost 2 bases, and 14 bases lay between the germline ends. CDR3 residues: CASSPDFFGNQPQHF. DNA for the CDR3: TGTGCCAGCAGCCCAGACTTCTTTGGCAATCAGCCCCAGCATTTT.

In DNA form, the CDR3 reads TGCAGTGCTACTGAACAGGGGTTGAACACTGAAGCTTTCTTT. Translating gives CSATEQGLNTEAFF. The chain employs TRBV20-1 and TRBJ1-1, with 7 positions matching TRBD1. The V gene end was trimmed by 4 bases and the J gene end by 0 bases; junction bases not matched to a gene: 5. Looked up from germline, CDR1 is DFQATT and CDR2 is SNEGSKA (reference sequence). The CDR3 extends over 14 amino acids.

The rearrangement links TRBV7-9 to TRBJ1-1; D is unresolved. V was trimmed by 5 bases and J by 2 bases, leaving 9 bases between them. CDR1 and CDR2 (germline): SEHNR, FQNEAQ (reference sequence). This CDR3 region has 13 residues. The CDR3 nucleotides are TGTGCCAGCAGCCTCAGTGAAAACACTGAAGCTTTCTTT. It codes for CASSLSENTEAFF.

This sequence joins TRBV6-5 and TRBJ1-3; D is possibly TRBD1 (6 bases). The CDR3 loop spans 15 amino acids. The V end lost 2 bases, the J end lost 2 bases, and 10 bases lay between the germline ends. Germline V gene lookup returns CDR1 MNHEY and CDR2 SVGAGI. CDR3 loop: CASSYGTIPGNTIYF. The CDR3 coding sequence is TGTGCCAGCAGTTACGGGACAATCCCTGGAAACACCATATATTTT.

The V call is TRBV4-3, the J call TRBJ2-7; a weak D match, TRBD1 (6 bases). Germline assignment: CDR1 LGHNA and CDR2 YSLEER. V shed 0 bases and J shed 4 bases, with 13 bases lying between them. The CDR3 covers 15 residues. The CDR3 sequence is CASSQDPGHKYEQYF. Here the CDR3 DNA reads TGCGCCAGCAGCCAAGATCCGGGACATAAGTACGAGCAGTACTTC.

The chain links TRBV28 to TRBJ2-7, with D possibly matching TRBD1 (5 bases). The CDR3 totals 14 residues. Trimming pared 3 bases from V and 3 bases from J, leaving 12 bases between. Germline CDR1 MDHEN, CDR2 SYDVKM. The CDR3 nucleotides are TGTGCCAGCAGTTTTGAAGGGGCACTCTACGAGCAGTACTTC. Translating it yields CASSFEGALYEQYF.

The chain joins TRBV2 to TRBJ1-5; D is possibly TRBD1 (5 bases). This CDR3 comprises 14 residues. The germline CDR1 and CDR2 sequences are SNHLY and FYNNEI. V was clipped by 2 bases and J by 4 bases, with 9 bases between them. The CDR3 nucleotides read TGTGCCAGCAGTGAACCAGACAGAAATCAGCCCCAGCATTTT. Its translation is CASSEPDRNQPQHF.

This clone appeared a few times. The rearrangement uses TRBV6-5 and TRBJ1-5, with TRBD1 matching over 11 bases. V was clipped by 4 bases and J by 3 bases; unmatched bases: 5. Germline CDR1 and CDR2: MNHEY and SVGAGI. This CDR3 is built from 16 residues. The CDR3 coding sequence is TGTGCCAGCAGTTCCGGGACAGGGGGTTACAATCAGCCCCAGCATTTT. It translates to CASSSGTGGYNQPQHF.

This chain connects TRBV4-3 to TRBJ2-3; tentative D call: TRBD1 (5 bases). Germline V CDR1 and CDR2: LGHNA, YSLEER. The CDR3 covers 16 residues. Trimming stripped 0 bases from V and 2 bases from J, with 12 bases between. The CDR3 here is CASSQEGPPHTDTQYF. As DNA, the CDR3 is TGCGCCAGCAGCCAAGAGGGGCCGCCGCACACAGATACGCAGTATTTT.

The chain combines TRBV5-6 with TRBJ1-5; TRBD1 aligns across 7 bases. The CDR3 is 17 amino acids. The germline V gene encodes CDR1 SGHDT and CDR2 YYEEEE. Trimming at V came to 4 bases and at J to 0 bases, leaving 10 bases not matched to a gene. The CDR3 loop reads CASSLTRGVYSNQPQHF. As DNA, the CDR3 is TGTGCCAGCAGCCTTACCAGGGGGGTCTATAGCAATCAGCCCCAGCATTTT.

The chain couples TRBV9 to TRBJ2-5, with TRBD2 identical over 11 bases. This CDR3 is built from 16 residues. V shed 4 bases and J 9 bases; nucleotides not matched to a gene: 14. Germline CDR1 reads SGDLS; CDR2 reads YYNGEE. DNA for the CDR3: TGTGCCAGCAGCCCTCAAGGACTAGCGGGCGCTGTGGCCCAGTACTTC. Its translation: CASSPQGLAGAVAQYF.

The J gene is TRBJ2-1, the V gene TRBV6-2 or TRBV6-3, with 10 bases aligning to TRBD2. V shed 0 bases and J 1 base; nucleotides not matched to a gene: 0. CDR3 length: 16 residues. Germline V gene data show CDR1 as MNHEY and CDR2 as SVGEGT. CDR3 nucleotide sequence: TGTGCCAGCAGTTACTCTAGCGGGAGGTCCTACAATGAGCAGTTCTTC. Protein product: CASSYSSGRSYNEQFF.

This sequence joins TRBV28 and TRBJ1-2; D gene unclear. V was clipped by 2 bases and J by 2 bases, with 3 bases between them. CDR3 length: 12 residues. Per germline, CDR1 MDHEN and CDR2 SYDVKM. The CDR3: CASSLLNYGYTF. The CDR3 DNA reads as TGTGCCAGCAGTTTACTGAACTATGGCTACACCTTC.

The CDR3 loop reads CASSYLGGEQFF. The CDR3 coding sequence is TGTGCCAGCAGCTACTTAGGGGGTGAGCAGTTCTTC. The chain carries TRBV7-2 and TRBJ2-1; the D gene is possibly TRBD1 (6 bases). The CDR3 loop spans 12 amino acids. CDR1 SGHTA and CDR2 FQGNSA come from the germline V gene. Between the trimmed V and J ends, which lost 4 bases and 9 bases, there was a span of 10 bases.

The chain couples TRBV4-1 to TRBJ2-1; 8 nucleotides align to TRBD2. J was trimmed by 5 bases and V by 2 bases; bases with no gene match: 11. From germline, CDR1 is MGHRA and CDR2 YSYEKL. The length of the CDR3 is 17 residues. The CDR3 spells CASSQSRGGVHDNEQFF. CDR3 in DNA: TGCGCCAGCAGCCAATCCCGGGGGGGGGTACATGACAATGAGCAGTTCTTC.

The genes are TRBV2 and TRBJ1-6, with 8 positions matching TRBD1. This CDR3 is 15 amino acids long. The germline CDR1 and CDR2 sequences are SNHLY and FYNNEI. V shed 6 bases, J shed 9 bases, and the junction held 10 bases outside the gene matches. CDR3 region: CASRDYLDRGSPLHF. Written as DNA, the CDR3 is TGTGCCAGCAGGGACTATCTTGACAGGGGTTCACCCCTCCACTTT.

The rearrangement joins TRBV28 to TRBJ2-5, with D unresolved. From germline, CDR1 is MDHEN and CDR2 SYDVKM. The ends were cut back, 2 bases at V and 2 bases at J, with 9 bases in the middle. The CDR3 has 14 amino acids. The CDR3 here is CASSLRNSQETQYF. The CDR3 DNA reads as TGTGCCAGCAGTTTAAGGAACAGTCAAGAGACCCAGTACTTC.

In its sample, this clone was seen once. The rearrangement uses TRBV4-3 and TRBJ2-3; a possible D gene is TRBD2 (5 bases). CDR3 length: 16 amino acids. The germline CDR1 and CDR2 sequences are LGHNA and YSLEER. With 0 bases removed from V and 6 bases from J, the gap between germline ends came to 16 bases. CDR3 region: CASSQDLQRVSDTQYF. Written as DNA, the CDR3 is TGCGCCAGCAGCCAAGATCTACAGAGGGTCTCGGATACGCAGTATTTT.

The chain links TRBV3-1 (or the pseudogene TRBV3-2) to TRBJ2-1; TRBD1 matches at 8 bases. The germline CDR1 and CDR2 sequences are LGHDT and YNNKEL (reference sequence). V shed 4 bases and J 7 bases; nucleotides not matched to a gene: 6. The CDR3 consists of 14 residues. The CDR3 spells CASSRSRGLNEQFF. The CDR3 coding sequence is TGTGCCAGCAGCCGGTCCAGGGGGCTGAATGAGCAGTTCTTC.

The chain recombines TRBV6-2 or TRBV6-3 with TRBJ1-4, with 8 positions matching TRBD1. Trimming took 5 bases from V and 6 from J; bases not matched to a gene: 8. Germline CDR1 MNHEY, CDR2 SVGEGT. This CDR3 has 15 residues. In DNA form, the CDR3 reads TGTGCCAGCAGTCGTCAGGGGGCGGTGGATGAAAAACTGTTTTTT. Translated, it gives CASSRQGAVDEKLFF.

The rearrangement uses TRBV19 and TRBJ2-3; maybe TRBD2 (7 bases). V lost 5 bases to trimming and J lost 4 bases, with 13 bases between them. CDR1 and CDR2 (germline): LNHDA, SQIVND (reference sequence). There are 14 residues in the CDR3. The CDR3 sequence: CASSVGGQADTQYF. In DNA form, the CDR3 reads TGTGCCAGTAGTGTCGGGGGGCAAGCAGATACGCAGTATTTT.

The rearrangement uses TRBV10-3 and TRBJ1-3; D is unclear. Germline CDR1 reads ENHRY; CDR2 reads SYGVKD. The CDR3 is 14 residues long. The V gene lost 3 bases and the J gene lost 1 base, with 7 bases spanning the gap. CDR3 coding DNA: TGTGCCATCAGTGACGAGAGATCTGGAAACACCATATATTTT. Residues: CAISDERSGNTIYF.

This sequence joins TRBV19 and TRBJ2-7, with TRBD2 matching over 10 bases. Unmatched junction bases numbered 9, after V lost 4 bases and J lost 3 bases. This CDR3 has 16 residues. CDR1 is LNHDA and CDR2 is SQIVND in the germline V gene (reference sequence). CDR3 nucleotide sequence: TGTGCCAGTAGTACTTTAGCGGGGGGCCCTTTCTACGAGCAGTACTTC. Its protein product is CASSTLAGGPFYEQYF.